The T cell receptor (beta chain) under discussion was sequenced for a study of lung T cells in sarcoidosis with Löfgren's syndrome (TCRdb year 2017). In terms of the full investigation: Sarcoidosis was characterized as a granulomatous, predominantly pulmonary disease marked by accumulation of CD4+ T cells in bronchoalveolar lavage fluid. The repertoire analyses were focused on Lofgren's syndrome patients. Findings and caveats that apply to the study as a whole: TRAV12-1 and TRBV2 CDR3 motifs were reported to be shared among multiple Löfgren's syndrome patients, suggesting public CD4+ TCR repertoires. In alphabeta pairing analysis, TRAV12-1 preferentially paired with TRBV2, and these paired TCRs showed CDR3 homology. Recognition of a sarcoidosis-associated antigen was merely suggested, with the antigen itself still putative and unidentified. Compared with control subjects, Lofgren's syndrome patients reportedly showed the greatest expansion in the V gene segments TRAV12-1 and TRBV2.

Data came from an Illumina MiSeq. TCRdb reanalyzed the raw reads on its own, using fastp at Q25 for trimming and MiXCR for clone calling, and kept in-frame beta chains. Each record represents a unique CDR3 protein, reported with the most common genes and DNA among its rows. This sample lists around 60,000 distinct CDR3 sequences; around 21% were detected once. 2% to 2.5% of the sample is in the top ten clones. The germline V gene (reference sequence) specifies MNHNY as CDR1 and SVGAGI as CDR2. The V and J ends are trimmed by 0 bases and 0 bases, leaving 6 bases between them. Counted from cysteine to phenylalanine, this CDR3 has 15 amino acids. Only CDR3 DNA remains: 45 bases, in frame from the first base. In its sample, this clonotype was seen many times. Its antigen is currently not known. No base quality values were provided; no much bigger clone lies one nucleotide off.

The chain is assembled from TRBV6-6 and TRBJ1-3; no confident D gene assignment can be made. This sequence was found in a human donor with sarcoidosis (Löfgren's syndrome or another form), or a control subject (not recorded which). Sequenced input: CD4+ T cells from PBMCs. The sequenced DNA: TGTGCCAGCAGTTACTCTGCTTACTCTGGAAACACCATATATTTT. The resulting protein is CASSYSAYSGNTIYF.